This paragraph reports one TCR beta chain. Its antigen is unidentified. The data derive from a study of T cells in Graves' hyperthyroidism and ophthalmopathy. RNA transcripts gave rise to amplified TCR beta CDR3 regions. During a first-round RT-PCR of the TCR CDR3, the HTBI primer set was used. TCRdb passed the multiplex PCR reads through MiXCR, listing each CDR3 protein once. The top ten clones hold 10% to 13% of a sample with 80,000 to 100,000 distinct CDR3 sequences, around 40% of them seen once. Findings of the study overall: Classification by a 13 V-J model distinguished ophthalmopathy from stable hyperthyroidism. Blood also held most thyroid clonotypes expanded beyond 0.001.

Trimming cost V 5 bases and J 3 bases, with 19 bases left between them. The CDR3 runs to 15 residues. From germline, CDR1 is DFQATT and CDR2 SNEGSKA (reference sequence). The rearrangement links TRBV20-1 to TRBJ2-5; D possibly matches TRBD1 or TRBD2 (5 bases each). This clonotype was sampled from a woman in her thirties with Graves' hyperthyroidism. The specimen sequenced was peripheral blood or thyroid tissue (not recorded which). CDR3 loop: CSAASQGVGEETQYF. The CDR3 DNA follows: TGCAGTGCTGCGAGTCAGGGAGTAGGTGAAGAGACCCAGTACTTC.